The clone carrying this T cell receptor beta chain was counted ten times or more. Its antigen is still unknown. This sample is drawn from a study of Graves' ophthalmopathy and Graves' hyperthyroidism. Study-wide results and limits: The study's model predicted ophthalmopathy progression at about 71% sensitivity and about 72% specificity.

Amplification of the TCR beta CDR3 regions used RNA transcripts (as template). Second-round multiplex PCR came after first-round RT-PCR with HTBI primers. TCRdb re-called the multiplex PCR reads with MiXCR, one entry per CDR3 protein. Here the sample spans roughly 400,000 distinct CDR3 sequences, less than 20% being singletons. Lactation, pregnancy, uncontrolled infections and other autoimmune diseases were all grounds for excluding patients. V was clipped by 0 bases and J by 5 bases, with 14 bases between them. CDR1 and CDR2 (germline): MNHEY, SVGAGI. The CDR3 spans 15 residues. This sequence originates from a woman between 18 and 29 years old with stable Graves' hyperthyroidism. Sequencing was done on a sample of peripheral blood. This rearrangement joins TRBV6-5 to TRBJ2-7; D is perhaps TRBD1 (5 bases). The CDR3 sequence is CASSYSMPREHEQYF. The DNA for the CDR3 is TGTGCCAGCAGTTACTCGATGCCCAGGGAACACGAGCAGTACTTC.